This paragraph covers one T cell receptor beta chain sequence. Its antigen remains unidentified. This record comes from a study of cytomegalovirus exposure and HLA in healthy donors. A multiplex PCR was run with 60 Vbeta primers and 13 Jbeta primers. TCRdb's copy holds only in-frame clones and misses some; the assay was immunoSEQ multiplex PCR. The table includes roughly 100,000 clones, roughly 70% detected once. Broader study findings: Sequencing had likely introduced a cluster of highly shared sequence variants as an artifact. Reports showed the classifier diagnosing cytomegalovirus status with high specificity and sensitivity.

In germline, CDR1 is SGHTA, CDR2 FQGNSA. V was clipped by 5 bases and J by 1 base; unmatched bases: 6. The length of the CDR3 is 16 residues. This chain links TRBV7-2 with TRBJ2-3; 10 nucleotides match TRBD2. The receptor was isolated from a man aged 35 to 55 in good health and CMV-seropositive. Sample: PBMCs. CDR3 amino acids: CASSVIAGGRTDTQYF. The CDR3 DNA is TGTGCCAGCAGCGTGATAGCGGGAGGACGCACAGATACGCAGTATTTT.